This paragraph reports one T cell receptor (beta chain). Grouping used clinical history reported by participants in a survey and questionnaire. Before being deemed recovered, Cohort 3 donors had two negative PCRs, clearance, or symptom resolution. This sample was taken from a study of blood T cell repertoires in COVID-19. Across the whole study: Samples taken during acute and convalescent COVID-19 were collected in the United States, Italy and Spain. PBMCs, B-cell-depleted T cells, or T cells provided the cDNA or gDNA that made up the material.

Between the trimmed V and J ends, which lost 5 bases and 7 bases, there was a span of 9 bases. The length of the CDR3 is 12 residues. Germline lookup yields CDR1 LGHDT and CDR2 YNNKEL (reference sequence). Using immunoSEQ multiplex PCR, the repertoire was profiled, and TCRdb retains in-frame clones only, with some absent. Found here are hundreds of thousands of clones, around nine tenths of them singletons; the top ten hold 1.5% to 2%. The specimen was PBMCs or T cells enriched from blood (not recorded which). The source is a woman aged 18-29 years who had recovered from COVID-19. V is TRBV3-1 (or the pseudogene TRBV3-2) and J is TRBJ1-5; perhaps TRBD1 as D (6 bases). CDR3 loop: CASSAQGQPQHF. The CDR3 DNA sequence: TGTGCCAGCAGCGCGCAGGGGCAGCCCCAGCATTTT.